This is a list of T cell receptor beta chains from one sample in a study of shared clonotypes between healthy human individuals. Sequencing used immunoSEQ multiplex PCR; TCRdb keeps in-frame clones, though not all of them. The profile covers over a million clones, with about 80% appearing a single time and approximately 0.56% taken by the ten largest. The sample was memory CD4+ T cells from PBMCs. The receptors shown here come from a man aged 18 to 29 in good health. Some clones in this sample may be carry-over from other donors' samples. CDR3s leave out the opening cysteine and the closing phenylalanine or tryptophan.

j_gene | v_gene | CDR3aa
TRBJ2-6 | TRBV18 | ASTGSGANVLT
TRBJ1-5 | TRBV30 | AWGGDSNQPQH
TRBJ2-1 | TRBV18 | ASSPTADNEQF
TRBJ2-1 | TRBV13 | ASSLWGLQGNWTNEQF
TRBJ1-1 | TRBV6-5 | ASSQQGVGTEAF
TRBJ1-3 | TRBV9 | ASSVEASSGNTIY
TRBJ2-7 | TRBV9 | ASSVGTTSSYEQY
TRBJ1-2 | TRBV28 | ASSLVQGNHGYT
TRBJ1-5 | TRBV7-2 | ASSFYTRDNQPQH
TRBJ1-1 | TRBV10-3 | AIKVRDSPNTEAF
TRBJ2-1 | TRBV11-2 | ASSSSGGLGSNEQF